The rows below give T cell receptor beta chains drawn from one sample of a study of blood T cell repertoires in COVID-19. Produced via immunoSEQ multiplex PCR; TCRdb's table is partial and in-frame only. The sample contains 150,000 or so clones, 65% to 85% of which appear only once. What was sequenced was peripheral blood. All receptors derive from a man aged 55 to 70 with active or convalescent COVID-19. The CDR3 runs from the conserved cysteine through the conserved F or W. The D gene is left open where the match is weak. Expanded clones get a size class; other rows say once, few or many, or leave the size out.

v_call: TRBV6-5
d_call: .
j_call: TRBJ1-1
clone_size: .
cdr3_nt: TGTGCCAGCAGGCAGGGCGGGGGGAACACTGAAGCTTTCTTT
cdr3_aa: CASRQGGGNTEAFF

v_call: TRBV4-2
d_call: .
j_call: TRBJ2-1
clone_size: once
cdr3_nt: TGTGCCAGCAGCCAAGATCTCACTTACAATGAGCAGTTCTTC
cdr3_aa: CASSQDLTYNEQFF

v_call: TRBV9
d_call: .
j_call: TRBJ1-2
clone_size: .
cdr3_nt: TGTGCCAGCAGCTTTAAAACGAGGGTCCAAAAGGGCTATGGCTACACCTTC
cdr3_aa: CASSFKTRVQKGYGYTF

v_call: TRBV12-3/TRBV12-4
d_call: .
j_call: TRBJ2-5
clone_size: .
cdr3_nt: TGTGCCAGCAGTTTTTCAAACCAAGAGACCCAGTACTTC
cdr3_aa: CASSFSNQETQYF

v_call: TRBV15
d_call: .
j_call: TRBJ1-4
clone_size: .
cdr3_nt: TGTGCCACCAGCACGGGGGAGGCTAATGAAAAACTGTTTTTT
cdr3_aa: CATSTGEANEKLFF

v_call: TRBV3-1/TRBV3-2
d_call: TRBD2
j_call: TRBJ2-5
clone_size: .
cdr3_nt: TGTGCCAGCAGCCTAGGACTAGCGGGCCAAGAGACCCAGTACTTC
cdr3_aa: CASSLGLAGQETQYF

v_call: TRBV3-1/TRBV3-2
d_call: .
j_call: TRBJ2-7
clone_size: .
cdr3_nt: TGTGCCAGCAGCCAAGATCGGGGGTGGGGGAACTACGAGCAGTACTTC
cdr3_aa: CASSQDRGWGNYEQYF

v_call: TRBV27
d_call: TRBD2
j_call: TRBJ2-2
clone_size: once
cdr3_nt: TGTGCCAGCAGCGACCGAGCGGGAGGCCGAACCGGGGAGCTGTTTTTT
cdr3_aa: CASSDRAGGRTGELFF

v_call: TRBV29-1
d_call: .
j_call: TRBJ2-6
clone_size: .
cdr3_nt: TGCAGCGTTGCGTACTCTGGGGCCAACGTCCTGACTTTC
cdr3_aa: CSVAYSGANVLTF

v_call: TRBV19
d_call: TRBD1
j_call: TRBJ1-1
clone_size: .
cdr3_nt: TGTGCCAGTAGTCTGGCACAGGGGACGAGTGAAGCTTTCTTT
cdr3_aa: CASSLAQGTSEAFF

v_call: TRBV18
d_call: .
j_call: TRBJ2-5
clone_size: many
cdr3_nt: TGTGCCAGCTCACCAAATACAGGGGGGGAACAAGAGACCCAGTACTTC
cdr3_aa: CASSPNTGGEQETQYF

v_call: TRBV11-2
d_call: TRBD1
j_call: TRBJ1-2
clone_size: few
cdr3_nt: TGTGCCAGCAGCAGCGACAGGGGAGGTGGCTACACCTTC
cdr3_aa: CASSSDRGGGYTF

v_call: TRBV7-3
d_call: .
j_call: TRBJ2-1
clone_size: .
cdr3_nt: TGTGCCAGCAGCCCACGGGTTGGTAGCGGCAATGAGCAGTTCTTC
cdr3_aa: CASSPRVGSGNEQFF

v_call: TRBV28
d_call: TRBD1
j_call: TRBJ1-5
clone_size: .
cdr3_nt: TGTGCCAGCAGCTTAACAGGGGGCAATCAGCCCCAGCATTTT
cdr3_aa: CASSLTGGNQPQHF

v_call: TRBV30
d_call: .
j_call: TRBJ1-2
clone_size: .
cdr3_nt: TGTGCCTGGAGTAGCCAGGGTGGCTACACCTTC
cdr3_aa: CAWSSQGGYTF

v_call: TRBV7-2
d_call: .
j_call: TRBJ1-2
clone_size: .
cdr3_nt: TGTGCCAGCAGCTTAGAGTGGGGGCGCGGGGGCTACACCTTC
cdr3_aa: CASSLEWGRGGYTF

v_call: TRBV4-1
d_call: TRBD1
j_call: TRBJ1-5
clone_size: .
cdr3_nt: TGCGCCAGCAGCCCTCTGGCGGGACAGATCAATCAGCCCCAGCATTTT
cdr3_aa: CASSPLAGQINQPQHF

v_call: TRBV28
d_call: .
j_call: TRBJ2-7
clone_size: once
cdr3_nt: TGTGCCAGCAGGGACACTATCGCGACCTACGAGCAGTACTTC
cdr3_aa: CASRDTIATYEQYF

v_call: TRBV10-1
d_call: .
j_call: TRBJ2-7
clone_size: .
cdr3_nt: TGCGCCAGCAGTGAGTTCTGGACTGTTCCCTACGAGCAGTACTTC
cdr3_aa: CASSEFWTVPYEQYF

v_call: TRBV28
d_call: .
j_call: TRBJ1-1
clone_size: .
cdr3_nt: TGTGCCAGTTCTCGTCGGGGGGAAGCTTTCTTT
cdr3_aa: CASSRRGEAFF

v_call: TRBV11-2
d_call: .
j_call: TRBJ2-1
clone_size: .
cdr3_nt: TGTGCCAGCAGCCCTCTTGCTCCTAGCTCCTACAATGAGCAGTTCTTC
cdr3_aa: CASSPLAPSSYNEQFF

v_call: TRBV29-1
d_call: TRBD1
j_call: TRBJ1-2
clone_size: .
cdr3_nt: TGCAGCGTTGTCCCCCCAGGGGGATCGGGCTATGGCTACACCTTC
cdr3_aa: CSVVPPGGSGYGYTF

v_call: TRBV4-1
d_call: TRBD2
j_call: TRBJ2-7
clone_size: .
cdr3_nt: TGCGCCAGCAGCCAAGAGGCTTCGGGACTAGGGGCCGAGCAGTACTTC
cdr3_aa: CASSQEASGLGAEQYF

v_call: TRBV28
d_call: .
j_call: TRBJ1-1
clone_size: once
cdr3_nt: TGTGCCAGCAATTACCCAGCAACCCAGGGGACTGAAGCTTTCTTT
cdr3_aa: CASNYPATQGTEAFF

v_call: TRBV29-1
d_call: .
j_call: TRBJ1-2
clone_size: many
cdr3_nt: TGCAGCGTCCAACTTCAGCGGGGGGTAGGTGGCTACACCTTC
cdr3_aa: CSVQLQRGVGGYTF

v_call: TRBV6-2/TRBV6-3
d_call: .
j_call: TRBJ1-1
clone_size: .
cdr3_nt: TGTGCCAGCAGCACGGGCACTGAAGCTTTCTTT
cdr3_aa: CASSTGTEAFF

v_call: TRBV6-9
d_call: .
j_call: TRBJ1-6
clone_size: .
cdr3_nt: TGTGCCAGCAGCCCCCACGAACAGAGCTCCTATAATTCACCCCTCCACTTT
cdr3_aa: CASSPHEQSSYNSPLHF

v_call: TRBV5-1
d_call: TRBD1
j_call: TRBJ1-2
clone_size: .
cdr3_nt: TGCGCCAGCAGCTTGGAGGGACAGGGGGTCGATGGCTACACCTTC
cdr3_aa: CASSLEGQGVDGYTF

v_call: TRBV6-2/TRBV6-3
d_call: .
j_call: TRBJ2-7
clone_size: .
cdr3_nt: TGTGCCAGCAGTCCCCAGGGGACTACCGGAGGAGAGCAGTACTTC
cdr3_aa: CASSPQGTTGGEQYF

v_call: TRBV19
d_call: .
j_call: TRBJ2-6
clone_size: .
cdr3_nt: TGTGCCAGTCTAAGGATGGGGCCTGGGGCCAACGTCCTGACTTTC
cdr3_aa: CASLRMGPGANVLTF

v_call: TRBV28
d_call: TRBD2
j_call: TRBJ2-1
clone_size: .
cdr3_nt: TGTGCCAGCAGTGGACAACTCGGGGGGGGGCTCTACAATGAGCAGTTCTTC
cdr3_aa: CASSGQLGGGLYNEQFF

v_call: TRBV21-1
d_call: .
j_call: TRBJ2-7
clone_size: .
cdr3_nt: TGTGCCAGCAGAAAAGGGATGTTTACTAGCGGGAGGTGCGAGCAGTACTTC
cdr3_aa: CASRKGMFTSGRCEQYF

v_call: TRBV12-3/TRBV12-4
d_call: .
j_call: TRBJ1-5
clone_size: .
cdr3_nt: TGTGCCAGCAGTTTAGGCGGGGAGCCCCAGCATTTT
cdr3_aa: CASSLGGEPQHF

v_call: TRBV10-3
d_call: .
j_call: TRBJ2-3
clone_size: .
cdr3_nt: TGTGCCATCAGGGGCGCAGGGAAGACAGATACGCAGTATTTT
cdr3_aa: CAIRGAGKTDTQYF

v_call: TRBV5-1
d_call: .
j_call: TRBJ1-2
clone_size: .
cdr3_nt: TGCGCCAGCAGCCCCAGCGCTGGGACAAACTATGGCTACACCTTC
cdr3_aa: CASSPSAGTNYGYTF

v_call: TRBV4-1
d_call: TRBD1
j_call: TRBJ1-6
clone_size: .
cdr3_nt: TGCGCCAGCAGCCAGACACCGGGACAGGCCCTCTTGGGGTCACCCCTCCACTTT
cdr3_aa: CASSQTPGQALLGSPLHF

v_call: TRBV6-6
d_call: TRBD2
j_call: TRBJ2-7
clone_size: .
cdr3_nt: TGTGCCAGCAGTCGGGGGGTACCGGGACTAGGAAAGCTCGAGCAGTACTTC
cdr3_aa: CASSRGVPGLGKLEQYF

v_call: TRBV3-1/TRBV3-2
d_call: .
j_call: TRBJ2-3
clone_size: .
cdr3_nt: TGTGCCAGCAGCCCCCCGACACGGGATACGCAGTATTTT
cdr3_aa: CASSPPTRDTQYF

v_call: TRBV6-6
d_call: .
j_call: TRBJ1-1
clone_size: .
cdr3_nt: TGTGCCAGCAGTTATGTGGCAGGGAACCGACTTGAAGCTTTCTTT
cdr3_aa: CASSYVAGNRLEAFF

v_call: TRBV24-1
d_call: TRBD1
j_call: TRBJ2-1
clone_size: .
cdr3_nt: TGTGCCACCAGTGCCTGGACAGGACGATATTACTACAATGAGCAGTTCTTC
cdr3_aa: CATSAWTGRYYYNEQFF

v_call: TRBV7-6
d_call: .
j_call: TRBJ1-4
clone_size: .
cdr3_nt: TGTGCCAGCAGCCCTGGACAGTTTGCAACTAATGAAAAACTGTTTTTT
cdr3_aa: CASSPGQFATNEKLFF

v_call: TRBV19
d_call: TRBD2
j_call: TRBJ2-5
clone_size: .
cdr3_nt: TGTGCCAGTAGTATAGGAGACGGGGGGGCGGAGACCCAGTACTTC
cdr3_aa: CASSIGDGGAETQYF

v_call: TRBV5-1
d_call: TRBD2
j_call: TRBJ2-3
clone_size: .
cdr3_nt: TGCGCCAGCAGCTTTTCAGCGGGAGGTTCCCCAGATACGCAGTATTTT
cdr3_aa: CASSFSAGGSPDTQYF

v_call: TRBV5-8
d_call: TRBD1
j_call: TRBJ2-7
clone_size: .
cdr3_nt: TGTGCCAGCAGCTTCGGGACAGGGTTTTACGAGCAGTACTTC
cdr3_aa: CASSFGTGFYEQYF

v_call: TRBV5-5
d_call: .
j_call: TRBJ2-5
clone_size: .
cdr3_nt: TGTGCCAGCAGCTTAGAACTCAACCTGCCAGAGACCCAGTACTTC
cdr3_aa: CASSLELNLPETQYF